This T cell receptor (beta chain) was captured in a study of cytomegalovirus exposure and HLA in healthy donors. A few counts support this clone. The study ran its PCR with 60 Vbeta and 13 Jbeta primers. TCRdb's copy holds only in-frame clones and misses some; the assay was immunoSEQ multiplex PCR. The table includes 200,000 or so clones, 70% to 80% detected once. V was pared by 4 bases and J by 6 bases, with 17 bases between. The CDR3 contains 15 residues. CDR1 and CDR2 from the germline V gene are SGHDT and YYEEEE. V usage is TRBV5-6 and J usage is TRBJ2-1; D is possibly TRBD2 (6 bases). Sequencing was carried out using PBMCs. The sequence was collected from a man aged 35 to 55 in good health and CMV-seronegative. The CDR3 DNA is TGTGCCAGCAGCCCCGGTATGCGGGGCGGCAATGAGCAGTTCTTC. Translation gives CASSPGMRGGNEQFF. Using reference TRBV5-6 and TRBJ2-1 for the parts outside the CDR3, the full variable domain is DAGVTQSPTHLIKTRGQQVTLRCSPKSGHDTVSWYQQALGQGPQFIFQYYEEEERQRGNFPDRFSGHQFPNYSSELNVNALLLGDSALYLCASSPGMRGGNEQFFGPGTRLTVL.